The rows below give T cell receptor beta chains drawn from one sample of a study of identical twins. TCRdb analysed the 5' RACE reads with MiXCR anew, one entry per CDR3 protein. The sample has hundreds of thousands of distinct CDR3 sequences; about 24% are singletons. These data were also filed under a second study, of T cells expressing NK-cell markers.

The specimen sequenced was CD4+ T cells sorted from blood. The receptors originated from a woman younger than 30 in good health. The CDR3 runs from the conserved cysteine through the conserved F or W. Fields, in order: V gene, J gene, CDR3 protein.

TRBV6-5	TRBJ1-1	CASSLATGTNTEAFF
TRBV7-8	TRBJ2-3	CASSSDLPGDTQYF
TRBV24-1	TRBJ2-1	CATSTGGLGEQFF
TRBV5-1	TRBJ2-7	CASSFWTGPYEQYF
TRBV14	TRBJ2-5	CASSQLAGAEETQYF
TRBV10-3	TRBJ2-1	CATGLDAYNEQFF
TRBV7-2	TRBJ2-1	CASNPLGRATYNEQFF
TRBV7-8	TRBJ2-1	CASGSGPLNEQFF
TRBV20-1	TRBJ2-3	CSALVDRADTQYF
TRBV7-2	TRBJ2-7	CASSLSGGLRTFPYEQYF
TRBV4-3	TRBJ2-1	CASSQDLLAGKNEQFF
TRBV7-2	TRBJ1-5	CASSSQGGGADQPQHF
TRBV19	TRBJ2-5	CASSMVAGFFQETQYF
TRBV10-3	TRBJ2-1	CAISGGRLNNEQFF
TRBV11-2	TRBJ1-6	CASSLESGRNSPLHF
TRBV27	TRBJ2-3	CASSPRIRTDTQYF
TRBV4-1	TRBJ2-4	CASSQDPTYIQYF
TRBV7-7	TRBJ2-5	CASSSTRGETQYF
TRBV12-3/TRBV12-4	TRBJ1-2	CASSPFDRDAYGYTF
TRBV12-3/TRBV12-4	TRBJ2-7	CASSAGLAGLPGEQYF
TRBV10-1	TRBJ2-3	CASSALRGGSTDTQYF
TRBV6-4	TRBJ2-1	CASSAVGQFNEQFF
TRBV27	TRBJ2-5	CASSRGLAGRETQYF
TRBV6-1	TRBJ2-3	CAPIRALLGTDTQYF
TRBV29-1	TRBJ2-7	CSVEVGRGLAGEQYF
TRBV27	TRBJ1-2	CASLPDRAGGYGYTF
TRBV6-2/TRBV6-3	TRBJ2-7	CASSQRGTGAYEQYF